A single sample gave rise to the 28 T cell receptor beta chains below, sequenced in a study of radiotherapy plus CTLA-4 blockade in lung cancer. Profiling relied on immunoSEQ multiplex PCR, and the TCRdb table lists in-frame clones only, not all of them. The profile covers more than 90,000 clones, with about four fifths appearing a single time and 3% to 4% taken by the ten largest. The material sequenced was peripheral blood, taken from a patient treated with radiotherapy plus ipilimumab. These receptors originate from a human donor with non-small cell lung cancer that progressed on radiotherapy plus ipilimumab. Some clones in this sample may be carry-over from other donors' samples.

This clone is a singleton in its sample. The chain has TRBV2 and TRBJ2-1; 9 positions match TRBD2. Germline V lookup: CDR1 SNHLY, CDR2 FYNNEI. The CDR3 totals 12 residues. Trimming took 5 bases from V and 9 from J; bases not matched to a gene: 2. This CDR3 reads CASSLTSGEQFF. CDR3 sequence (DNA): TGTGCCAGCAGTTTGACTAGCGGTGAGCAGTTCTTC.

The gene calls are TRBV15 and TRBJ2-7; the D is unclear. The CDR3 sequence is 16 residues long. V was clipped by 5 bases and J by 1 base, with 18 bases between them. Germline-derived CDR1 and CDR2 are LNHNV and YYDKDF (reference sequence). CDR3 in DNA: TGTGCCACCAGCCGTTCAGTAGGGTTCGATTCCTACGAGCAGTACTTC. Its protein is CATSRSVGFDSYEQYF.

This chain uses TRBV30 with TRBJ1-4, with D maybe TRBD1 (5 bases). CDR1 is GTSNPN, CDR2 SVGIG, per germline (reference sequence). The CDR3 is 16 residues long. With 3 bases removed from V and 3 bases from J, the gap between germline ends came to 17 bases. CDR3 region: CAWSRSWTRSNEKLFF. Written as DNA, the CDR3 is TGTGCCTGGAGCCGATCCTGGACAAGATCTAATGAAAAACTGTTTTTT. The whole variable domain, filled in from reference TRBV30 and TRBJ1-4, reads SQTIHQWPATLVQPVGSPLSLECTVEGTSNPNLYWYRQAAGRGLQLLFYSVGIGQISSEVPQNLSASRPQDRQFILSSKKLLLSDSGFYLCAWSRSWTRSNEKLFFGSGTQLSVL.

The chain is built from TRBV5-6 and TRBJ2-7; D unresolved. CDR1 is SGHDT and CDR2 is YYEEEE in the germline V gene. The CDR3 runs 15 residues. V lost 0 bases, J lost 1 base, and 11 bases lay in between. The CDR3 protein is CASSLVGHRSYEQYF. The DNA of the CDR3 is TGTGCCAGCAGCTTGGTCGGGCATCGTTCCTACGAGCAGTACTTC.

The chain recombines TRBV6-5 with TRBJ1-2, with 10 bases fitting TRBD1. With 0 bases clipped from V and 7 bases from J, the junction kept 2 bases outside the gene matches. This CDR3 spans 14 amino acids. CDR1 is MNHEY, CDR2 SVGAGI, per germline. The CDR3 sequence: CASSYSGQGPGYTF. The CDR3 DNA reads TGTGCCAGCAGTTACTCGGGACAGGGGCCTGGCTACACCTTC.

The chain joins TRBV5-6 to TRBJ1-3, with D possibly matching TRBD1 (5 bases). Trimming shortened V by 4 bases and J by 0 bases, and 14 bases separated the two germline ends. CDR3 length: 16 amino acids. Germline V gene lookup returns CDR1 SGHDT and CDR2 YYEEEE. This CDR3 reads CASSLGGTHSGNTIYF. The CDR3 coding sequence is TGTGCCAGCAGCCTGGGGGGGACCCACTCTGGAAACACCATATATTTT.

The J gene is TRBJ2-1, the V gene TRBV5-1; the match to TRBD2 covers 10 bases. Germline CDR1 SGHRS, CDR2 YFSETQ. V was pared by 0 bases and J by 3 bases, with 6 bases of the junction left unmatched. This CDR3 spans 17 amino acids. The CDR3 nucleotides read TGCGCCAGCAGCTTGGTTCCCTCTAGCGGGGGCTACAATGAGCAGTTCTTC. Protein: CASSLVPSSGGYNEQFF.

The V and J genes are TRBV2 and TRBJ1-1; unclear D gene. CDR1 SNHLY and CDR2 FYNNEI come from the germline V gene. The ends were cut back, 8 bases at V and 4 bases at J, with 20 bases in the middle. The CDR3 covers 15 residues. The CDR3 here is CASLDESVVGTEAFF. Written as DNA, the CDR3 is TGTGCCAGCCTGGACGAATCTGTCGTGGGCACTGAAGCTTTCTTT.

This clone has just one count. The chain links TRBV28 to TRBJ2-7, with TRBD1 matching over 9 bases. Germline CDR1 and CDR2: MDHEN and SYDVKM. J was trimmed by 3 bases and V by 6 bases; bases with no gene match: 12. This CDR3 comprises 16 residues. This CDR3 reads CASRLSPGQGYYEQYF. The DNA for the CDR3 is TGTGCCAGCAGACTATCTCCGGGACAGGGATACTACGAGCAGTACTTC.

The chain uses TRBV30 and TRBJ1-2; D uncertain. The CDR3 length is 13 residues. Germline lookup yields CDR1 GTSNPN and CDR2 SVGIG (reference sequence). The V end lost 6 bases, the J end lost 2 bases, and 13 bases lay between the germline ends. The CDR3 protein is CACSGHVNYGYTF. The CDR3 coding sequence is TGTGCCTGTTCCGGCCATGTCAACTATGGCTACACCTTC.

V usage is TRBV5-5 and J usage is TRBJ1-4; D not certain. Germline CDR1 is SGHKS and CDR2 is YYEKEE (reference sequence). The CDR3 sequence is 13 residues long. With 1 base removed from V and 8 bases from J, the gap between germline ends came to 9 bases. The CDR3 protein is CASSLNPGEKLFF. The CDR3 bases are TGTGCCAGCAGCTTGAATCCGGGGGAAAAACTGTTTTTT.

The sample holds one count of this clone. The rearrangement joins TRBV7-2 to TRBJ1-4; no definite D call. Deletions cut 3 bases from V and 8 bases from J, with 16 bases between. The V gene's germline CDR1 is SGHTA and CDR2 FQGNSA. The CDR3 runs to 15 residues. CDR3 sequence reads: CASSFGLGAAEKLFF. The CDR3 coding sequence is TGTGCCAGCAGCTTCGGGCTGGGCGCAGCGGAAAAACTGTTTTTT. Full variable domain (remainder filled in from reference TRBV7-2 and TRBJ1-4): GAGVSQSPSNKVTEKGKDVELRCDPISGHTALYWYRQSLGQGLEFLIYFQGNSAPDKSGLPSDRFSAERTGGSVSTLTIQRTQQEDSAVYLCASSFGLGAAEKLFFGSGTQLSVL.

The chain carries TRBV21-1 and TRBJ1-5; the table's D call, TRBD1, has no DNA check behind it. TRBV21-1 is deemed a pseudogene. This CDR3 is built from 17 residues. CDR3 loop: CASSPRPGQGPGQPQHF. For the CDR3, the DNA is TGTGCCAGCAGCCCCCGCCCGGGACAGGGGCCCGGTCAGCCCCAGCATTTT.

The chain combines TRBV6-5 with TRBJ1-2; 8 nucleotides align to TRBD1. The CDR3 is 14 amino acids. Germline CDR1 MNHEY, CDR2 SVGAGI. Trimming at V came to 7 bases and at J to 8 bases, leaving 12 bases not matched to a gene. The CDR3 DNA reads as TGTGCCAGCATTCCCTTCGGACAGGGTGCGGGCTACACCTTC. Its protein product is CASIPFGQGAGYTF.

This chain uses TRBV5-1 with TRBJ1-5, with D perhaps matching TRBD1 (6 bases). Germline V CDR1 and CDR2: SGHRS, YFSETQ. The CDR3 has 15 residues. The V and J ends lost 3 bases and 7 bases respectively, with 17 bases between them. CDR3 DNA: TGCGCCAGCAGCTCCTATGGGGGCTTAGGACAGCCCCAGCATTTT. Translated, it gives CASSSYGGLGQPQHF.

This sequence joins TRBV4-3 and TRBJ1-1, with D possibly matching TRBD1 (5 bases). The ends were cut back, 3 bases at V and 4 bases at J, with 24 bases in the middle. The CDR3 loop spans 18 amino acids. Germline CDR1 LGHNA, CDR2 YSLEER. CDR3 in DNA: TGCGCCAGCAGCCATGGAGGGCAGCCGGAGGGGTTGGGCACTGAAGCTTTCTTT. It specifies CASSHGGQPEGLGTEAFF.

V usage is TRBV4-2 and J usage is TRBJ2-3; D unclear. V lost 2 bases and J 5 bases, leaving 5 bases between the germline ends. This CDR3 spans 12 amino acids. Looked up from germline, CDR1 is LGHNA and CDR2 is YNFKEQ. CDR3 nucleotides: TGTGCCAGCAGCCAATACTTAGATACGCAGTATTTT. This sequence encodes CASSQYLDTQYF.

J is TRBJ2-2 and V is TRBV7-3; TRBD1 is a possible D gene (6 bases). Between the trimmed V and J ends, which lost 3 bases and 0 bases, there was a span of 8 bases. This CDR3 has 15 residues. Germline values: CDR1 SGHTA, CDR2 FQGTGA. CDR3 bases: TGTGCCAGCAGCTTGGGACAACCGAACACCGGGGAGCTGTTTTTT. This translates into CASSLGQPNTGELFF. Full variable domain (missing parts from reference TRBV7-3 and TRBJ2-2): GAGVSQTPSNKVTEKGKYVELRCDPISGHTALYWYRQSLGQGPEFLIYFQGTGAADDSGLPNDRFFAVRPEGSVSTLKIQRTERGDSAVYLCASSLGQPNTGELFFGEGSRLTVL.

The rearrangement links TRBV7-2 to TRBJ2-7; D call uncertain. V was cut by 5 bases and J by 2 bases, with 13 bases left in between. In germline, CDR1 is SGHTA, CDR2 FQGNSA. The CDR3 runs 14 residues. The CDR3 loop reads CASSLHTRTYEQYF. For the CDR3, the DNA is TGTGCCAGCAGCCTCCATACGCGGACCTACGAGCAGTACTTC.

To note about this clone: A junction boundary mismatches the germline segment, possibly from a read error. The chain carries TRBV7-7 and TRBJ1-3; D is uncertain. The CDR3 totals 16 residues. Germline V lookup: CDR1 SSHAT, CDR2 FNYEAQ (reference sequence). The CDR3 is CASSPNLGSSGNTIYF. The CDR3 DNA reads TGTGCTAGCAGCCCCAACCTAGGATCCTCTGGAAACACCATATATTTT.

The chain uses TRBV4-1 and TRBJ2-3; TRBD2 is a possible D gene (5 bases). Germline CDR1 and CDR2: MGHRA and YSYEKL. V gave up 2 bases and J gave up 0 bases, with 9 bases separating them. This CDR3 has 15 amino acids. CDR3 nucleotide sequence: TGCGCCAGCAGCCAACTAGCTTTTAGCACAGATACGCAGTATTTT. The encoded protein is CASSQLAFSTDTQYF.

V is TRBV6-5 and J is TRBJ2-2; D gene ambiguous. The CDR3 extends over 14 amino acids. Looked up from germline, CDR1 is MNHEY and CDR2 is SVGAGI. V dropped 2 bases and J dropped 5 bases, with 9 bases sitting between them. As DNA, the CDR3 is TGTGCCAGCAGTTACGAGACACCTACCGGGGAGCTGTTTTTT. Amino acids: CASSYETPTGELFF.

This chain joins TRBV4-1 and TRBJ2-7; 8 bases fit TRBD1. With 2 bases clipped from V and 5 bases from J, the junction kept 8 bases outside the gene matches. The CDR3 contains 15 residues. Germline values: CDR1 MGHRA, CDR2 YSYEKL. The CDR3 sequence is CASSQQYQGANEQYF. The CDR3 DNA sequence: TGCGCCAGCAGCCAACAGTACCAGGGGGCGAACGAGCAGTACTTC.

The chain links TRBV9 to TRBJ1-6, with TRBD1 matching 10 bases. The germline CDR1 and CDR2 sequences are SGDLS and YYNGEE. V dropped 2 bases and J dropped 7; count of bases not matched to a gene: 9. The CDR3 has 17 amino acids. The CDR3 nucleotides read TGTGCCAGCAGCGTGGGAGGATGGGACAGGGGAAATTCACCCCTCCACTTT. The encoded protein is CASSVGGWDRGNSPLHF. The whole variable domain, remainder taken from reference TRBV9 and TRBJ1-6, is DSGVTQTPKHLITATGQRVTLRCSPRSGDLSVYWYQQSLDQGLQFLIQYYNGEERAKGNILERFSAQQFPDLHSELNLSSLELGDSALYFCASSVGGWDRGNSPLHFGNGTRLTVT.

The chain is built from TRBV7-9 and TRBJ2-4; D unclear. Germline V gives CDR1 SEHNR, CDR2 FQNEAQ (reference sequence). V lost 5 bases and J lost 8, with 19 bases in between. CDR3 length: 15 amino acids. DNA of the CDR3: TGTGCCAGCAGCCCACCCCGGGCTCCCGAAGACATTCAGTACTTC. It specifies CASSPPRAPEDIQYF.

The CDR3 bases are TGTGCCAGCAGCCAGAGCTCCTATAATTCACCCCTCCACTTT. Encoded protein: CASSQSSYNSPLHF. V usage is TRBV28 and J usage is TRBJ1-6; unclear D gene. Germline V CDR1 and CDR2: MDHEN, SYDVKM. CDR3 size: 14 residues. V was cut by 6 bases and J by 0 bases, with 6 bases left in between. The variable domain in full, with the rest retrieved from reference TRBV28 and TRBJ1-6, is DVKVTQSSRYLVKRTGEKVFLECVQDMDHENMFWYRQDPGLGLRLIYFSYDVKMKEKGDIPEGYSVSREKKERFSLILESASTNQTSMYLCASSQSSYNSPLHFGNGTRLTVT.

The rearrangement joins TRBV4-3 to TRBJ1-6, with D unresolved. The germline gives CDR1 LGHNA, CDR2 YSLEER. The CDR3 is 12 amino acids. Trimming left V 1 base short and J 11 bases short, with 6 bases between. In DNA, the CDR3 is TGCGCCAGCAGCCAAGGGGGAGCACCCCTCCACTTT. Its protein is CASSQGGAPLHF.

The chain has TRBV7-9 and TRBJ2-3; maybe TRBD1 (7 bases). The CDR3 has 15 residues. The germline V gene has CDR1 SEHNR and CDR2 FQNEAQ (reference sequence). Trimming shortened V by 10 bases and J by 0 bases, and 17 bases separated the two germline ends. The CDR3 reads CAIGGTALSTDTQYF. The CDR3 DNA sequence: TGTGCCATTGGAGGGACAGCGCTAAGCACAGATACGCAGTATTTT. Together with reference TRBV7-9 and TRBJ2-3, the CDR3 gives the full variable domain: DTGVSQNPRHKITKRGQNVTFRCDPISEHNRLYWYRQTLGQGPEFLTYFQNEAQLEKSRLLSDRFSAERPKGSFSTLEIQRTEQGDSAMYLCAIGGTALSTDTQYFGPGTRLTVL.